The clone carrying this T cell receptor (beta chain) was found once. Its antigen is currently unknown. This entry is derived from a study of cytomegalovirus exposure and HLA in healthy donors. Primers included in the PCR were 60 Vbeta and 13 Jbeta primers. Authors' analysis steps: Later, an analysis found 75 million to 90 million unique TCR beta chains, and around 12 million of these were shared. Assay used: immunoSEQ multiplex PCR; TCRdb lists only in-frame clones, some missing. The DNA gave D and trimming, while V, J and clone size come from that table. Of about 90,000 clones in the sample, 74% are singletons; the top ten hold about a fifth. General study results and limits: Across all donors, roughly uniform sequencing depth was an assumption of the presence/absence analyses. Immune exposure data for these donors was limited to CMV serostatus. Later analysis identified a missense DCLRE1C variant that was linked to TCR beta V- and J-gene trimming.

The germline V and J ends were trimmed by 3 bases and 3 bases, with 2 bases remaining between them. CDR3 length: 12 residues. Germline values: CDR1 SNHLY, CDR2 FYNNEI. The J gene is TRBJ2-2, the V gene TRBV2, with D hard to call. The sequencing input was PBMCs. The sequence was collected from a man aged 25 to 45 in good health and CMV-seropositive. Written as DNA, the CDR3 is TGTGCCAGCAGTGACGACACCGGGGAGCTGTTTTTT. Its translation is CASSDDTGELFF. Looking up the rest from reference TRBV2 and TRBJ2-2 gives the full variable domain: EPEVTQTPSHQVTQMGQEVILRCVPISNHLYFYWYRQILGQKVEFLVSFYNNEISEKSEIFDDQFSVERPDGSNFTLKIRSTKLEDSAMYFCASSDDTGELFFGEGSRLTVL.